The 20 T cell receptor beta chains below come from one sample, sequenced in a study of early T cells in non-severe SARS-CoV-2 infection. TCRdb redid the calling of the 5' RACE reads with MiXCR, one entry per CDR3 protein. The data contain about 80,000 distinct CDR3 sequences, 10% to 15% of them singletons. Sequencing was carried out using whole blood. The receptors derive from an adult who was a healthcare worker with PCR-confirmed SARS-CoV-2 infection or an uninfected control (not recorded which).

Many counts were recorded for this clonotype. This chain uses TRBV2 with TRBJ2-3, with D hard to call. The CDR3 contains 14 residues. V was clipped by 4 bases and J by 2 bases, with 10 bases between them. Germline V gives CDR1 SNHLY, CDR2 FYNNEI. CDR3 nucleotides: TGTGCCAGCAGTGTAAACAGAGACACAGATACGCAGTATTTT. Protein sequence: CASSVNRDTDTQYF. Using reference TRBV2 and TRBJ2-3 for the parts outside the CDR3, the full variable domain is EPEVTQTPSHQVTQMGQEVILRCVPISNHLYFYWYRQILGQKVEFLVSFYNNEISEKSEIFDDQFSVERPDGSNFTLKIRSTKLEDSAMYFCASSVNRDTDTQYFGPGTRLTVL.

The chain links TRBV18 to TRBJ1-6, with 8 bases that match TRBD1. The V gene end was trimmed by 4 bases and the J gene end by 8 bases; junction bases not matched to a gene: 4. In germline, CDR1 is KGHSH, CDR2 LQKENI. This CDR3 comprises 14 residues. CDR3 sequence: CASSRDRGDSPLHF. The CDR3, as DNA: TGTGCCAGCTCACGTGACAGGGGCGATTCACCCCTCCACTTT.

In its sample, this clonotype was seen a few times. The V gene is TRBV27, the J gene TRBJ2-5, with D unclear. The CDR3 length is 11 residues. Germline V gene lookup returns CDR1 MNHEY and CDR2 SMNVEV (reference sequence). V was pared by 10 bases and J by 4 bases, with 10 bases between. In nucleotides, the CDR3 is TGTGCCACTCTTTATGCAGAGACCCAGTACTTC. Its protein is CATLYAETQYF.

This clonotype was found many times. The V call is TRBV11-2, the J call TRBJ2-1; 8 positions match TRBD2. With V trimmed by 7 bases and J by 6 bases, 5 bases remained unmatched. This CDR3 has 13 amino acids. Looked up from germline, CDR1 is SGHAT and CDR2 is FQNNGV. The DNA for the CDR3 is TGTGCCAGCACCTTCAGCGGGGGCAATGAGCAGTTCTTC. Translation gives CASTFSGGNEQFF. The full variable domain, with the rest looked up from reference TRBV11-2 and TRBJ2-1, is EAGVAQSPRYKIIEKRQSVAFWCNPISGHATLYWYQQILGQGPKLLIQFQNNGVVDDSQLPKDRFSAERLKGVDSTLKIQPAKLEDSAVYLCASTFSGGNEQFFGPGTRLTVL.

The chain joins TRBV27 to TRBJ2-7, with a possible D match to TRBD1 (5 bases). The V end lost 6 bases, the J end lost 0 bases, and 12 bases lay between the germline ends. The CDR3 has 14 residues. Per the germline V gene, CDR1 is MNHEY and CDR2 is SMNVEV (reference sequence). The CDR3 spells CASSQRGFSYEQYF. The CDR3 DNA sequence: TGTGCCAGCAGCCAAAGGGGTTTCTCCTACGAGCAGTACTTC.

The V gene is TRBV20-1, the J gene TRBJ2-2; D not certain. The CDR3 extends over 13 amino acids. Trimming pared 6 bases from V and 4 bases from J, leaving 12 bases between. Germline CDR1 DFQATT, CDR2 SNEGSKA (reference sequence). DNA for the CDR3: TGCAGTGCCCTTATTACCGGCACCGGGGAGCTGTTTTTT. Amino acid sequence: CSALITGTGELFF.

This sequence joins TRBV5-1 and TRBJ2-1; TRBD2 agrees at 8 bases. With V trimmed by 2 bases and J by 5 bases, 3 bases remained unmatched. Per germline, CDR1 SGHRS and CDR2 YFSETQ. CDR3 length equals 14 residues. This CDR3 reads CASSFTSGNNEQFF. Here the CDR3 DNA reads TGCGCCAGCAGCTTTACTAGCGGCAACAATGAGCAGTTCTTC. Based on the CDR3 plus reference TRBV5-1 and TRBJ2-1, the full variable domain is KAGVTQTPRYLIKTRGQQVTLSCSPISGHRSVSWYQQTPGQGLQFLFEYFSETQRNKGNFPGRFSGRQFSNSRSEMNVSTLELGDSALYLCASSFTSGNNEQFFGPGTRLTVL.

This rearrangement joins TRBV15 to TRBJ2-1; unclear D gene. The CDR3 loop spans 13 amino acids. V was pared by 0 bases and J by 9 bases, with 9 bases between. Per germline, CDR1 LNHNV and CDR2 YYDKDF (reference sequence). This CDR3 reads CATSRDSMFEQFF. In DNA form, the CDR3 reads TGTGCCACCAGCAGAGATTCAATGTTTGAGCAGTTCTTC.

This clonotype was observed at least ten times. The genes are TRBV2 and TRBJ1-1; D is possibly TRBD1 (6 bases). CDR3 length: 14 residues. The V gene lost 10 bases and the J gene lost 2 bases, with 17 bases spanning the gap. Germline CDR1 is SNHLY and CDR2 is FYNNEI. CDR3 in DNA: TGTGCCACTAAACGACAGGTCGTTAACACTGAAGCTTTCTTT. It specifies CATKRQVVNTEAFF.

This clonotype was detected a few times. The chain is built from TRBV13 and TRBJ2-7; D may correspond to TRBD1 or TRBD2 (5 bases each). Trimming cost V 5 bases and J 3 bases, with 14 bases left between them. The V gene's germline CDR1 is PRHDT and CDR2 FYEKMQ (reference sequence). CDR3 length equals 14 residues. CDR3 residues: CASSHAMGDYEQYF. The CDR3 DNA sequence: TGTGCCAGCAGCCACGCGATGGGGGACTACGAGCAGTACTTC.

The chain links TRBV28 to TRBJ2-3; 13 nucleotides match TRBD2. Per the germline V gene, CDR1 is MDHEN and CDR2 is SYDVKM. V was pared by 3 bases and J by 2 bases, with 14 bases of the junction left unmatched. The CDR3 sequence is 20 residues long. The CDR3 spells CASSFLGLAGANLNTDTQYF. CDR3 DNA: TGTGCCAGCAGTTTTTTAGGACTAGCGGGAGCAAACCTTAACACAGATACGCAGTATTTT. Filled out from reference TRBV28 and TRBJ2-3, the complete variable domain reads DVKVTQSSRYLVKRTGEKVFLECVQDMDHENMFWYRQDPGLGLRLIYFSYDVKMKEKGDIPEGYSVSREKKERFSLILESASTNQTSMYLCASSFLGLAGANLNTDTQYFGPGTRLTVL.

This clonotype was seen only a few times. The chain joins TRBV4-2 to TRBJ2-1; 11 positions match TRBD2. After removal of 0 bases from V and 4 bases from J, the junction contained 5 bases not matched to a gene. Looked up from germline, CDR1 is LGHNA and CDR2 is YNFKEQ. This CDR3 region has 17 residues. The DNA for the CDR3 is TGTGCCAGCAGCCAAGATACTAGCGGGAGATTTTACAATGAGCAGTTCTTC. It is translated as CASSQDTSGRFYNEQFF.

Worth noting for this clonotype: Germline is not matched at one junction end, which may reflect a read error. This sequence joins TRBV9 and TRBJ1-1; D may be TRBD1 (5 bases). The CDR3 has 16 residues. Germline CDR1 SGDLS, CDR2 YYNGEE. The CDR3 loop is CASSVGDTRGNTEAIF. CDR3 sequence (DNA): TGTGCCAGCAGCGTAGGAGACACCCGGGGGAACACTGAAGCTATCTTT. The entire variable domain, with the rest obtained from reference TRBV9 and TRBJ1-1, is as follows: DSGVTQTPKHLITATGQRVTLRCSPRSGDLSVYWYQQSLDQGLQFLIQYYNGEERAKGNILERFSAQQFPDLHSELNLSSLELGDSALYFCASSVGDTRGNTEAIFGQGTRLTVV.

The J gene is TRBJ1-1, the V gene TRBV30, with TRBD1 identical over 8 bases. Trimming removed 8 bases from V and 2 bases from J; junction bases left unmatched: 4. The CDR3 contains 12 residues. Germline assignment: CDR1 GTSNPN and CDR2 SVGIG (reference sequence). In nucleotides, the CDR3 is TGTGCCAGGACAGGGTATAACACTGAAGCTTTCTTT. Translated, it gives CARTGYNTEAFF.

This clonotype was detected only a few times. This chain joins TRBV5-5 and TRBJ2-1, with TRBD1 matching over 8 bases. The germline V gene encodes CDR1 SGHKS and CDR2 YYEKEE (reference sequence). The CDR3 loop spans 14 amino acids. V was clipped by 8 bases and J by 8 bases; unmatched bases: 12. This CDR3 is CASLTQGARDEQFF. The CDR3 DNA follows: TGTGCCAGTCTTACTCAGGGGGCGCGGGATGAGCAGTTCTTC.

V gene TRBV28 combines with J gene TRBJ2-3, with D possibly matching TRBD2 (6 bases). CDR1 is MDHEN and CDR2 is SYDVKM in the germline V gene. This CDR3 contains 13 residues. V lost 1 base, J lost 7 bases, and 9 bases lay in between. Written as DNA, the CDR3 is TGTGCCAGCAGTTTATTAGCGGAACATACGCAGTATTTT. It yields the protein CASSLLAEHTQYF.

In its sample, this clonotype was seen many times. The J gene is TRBJ1-1, the V gene TRBV29-1; D unresolved. The CDR3 extends over 10 amino acids. Germline V gene data show CDR1 as SQVTM and CDR2 as ANQGSEA. Between the trimmed V and J ends, which lost 4 bases and 0 bases, there was a span of 0 bases. The CDR3 spells CSVVNTEAFF. The DNA for the CDR3 is TGCAGCGTTGTGAACACTGAAGCTTTCTTT.

This clonotype was counted many times. This chain links TRBV4-1 with TRBJ2-3; 7 positions agree with TRBD2. Germline V gene sequence: CDR1 MGHRA, CDR2 YSYEKL. There are 16 residues in the CDR3. The V segment lost 2 bases and the J segment 0 bases; nucleotides outside the gene matches: 5. DNA for the CDR3: TGCGCCAGCAGCCAACGGGCGGGGGTTAGCACAGATACGCAGTATTTT. It is translated as CASSQRAGVSTDTQYF.

The sample holds a few counts of this clonotype. V is TRBV11-2 and J is TRBJ1-6; TRBD1 agrees at 9 bases. Germline trimming cut 1 base from V and 11 bases from J; bases unmatched to any gene: 0. The germline gives CDR1 SGHAT, CDR2 FQNNGV. The CDR3 is 13 amino acids. The CDR3, as DNA: TGTGCCAGCAGCTTAGGGGACAGGGCACCCCTCCACTTT. Its translation: CASSLGDRAPLHF.

There are many counts of this clonotype. The chain joins TRBV27 to TRBJ2-7; the match to TRBD2 covers 9 bases. The V gene's germline CDR1 is MNHEY and CDR2 SMNVEV (reference sequence). Trimming cost V 3 bases and J 5 bases; bases outside gene matches: 8. CDR3 length: 15 amino acids. CDR3 protein: CASSFGAGGRDEQYF. Here the CDR3 DNA reads TGTGCCAGCAGTTTTGGAGCGGGAGGTAGGGACGAGCAGTACTTC.